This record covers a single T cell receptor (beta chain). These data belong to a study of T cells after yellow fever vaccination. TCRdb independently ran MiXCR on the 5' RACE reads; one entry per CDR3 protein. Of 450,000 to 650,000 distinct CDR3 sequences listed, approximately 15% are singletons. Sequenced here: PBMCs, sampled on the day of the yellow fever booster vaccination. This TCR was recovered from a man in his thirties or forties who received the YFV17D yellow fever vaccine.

The CDR3 DNA reads as TGTGCCAGCAAGTTGGGGACAGGACCCTACGAGCAGTACTTC. It is translated as CASKLGTGPYEQYF. The chain carries TRBV11-2 and TRBJ2-7; TRBD1 aligns across 8 bases. This CDR3 is 14 amino acids long. J lost 2 bases, V lost 7 bases, and 7 bases had no gene match. The germline V gene encodes CDR1 SGHAT and CDR2 FQNNGV. The variable domain in full, completed from reference TRBV11-2 and TRBJ2-7, reads EAGVAQSPRYKIIEKRQSVAFWCNPISGHATLYWYQQILGQGPKLLIQFQNNGVVDDSQLPKDRFSAERLKGVDSTLKIQPAKLEDSAVYLCASKLGTGPYEQYFGPGTRLTVT.